Following are 28 T cell receptor beta chains from one sample sequenced in a study of blood T cell repertoires in COVID-19. Sequencing used immunoSEQ multiplex PCR; TCRdb keeps in-frame clones, though not all of them. The table shows 80,000 to 130,000 clones, with roughly 92% occurring only once. Specimen: peripheral blood. Every receptor here comes from a man aged 65 to 79 with acute or convalescent COVID-19.

The chain is built from TRBV6-6 and TRBJ2-7; 8 positions match TRBD1. The CDR3 totals 15 residues. CDR1 is MNHNY and CDR2 is SVGAGI in the germline V gene (reference sequence). The junction had 15 bases not matched to a gene; V was cut back by 10 bases and J by 4 bases. The CDR3: CATEQGASSRYEQYF. As DNA, the CDR3 is TGTGCCACCGAGCAGGGGGCATCGTCTCGGTACGAGCAGTACTTC.

The V and J genes are TRBV6-5 and TRBJ1-6; 9 nucleotides agree with TRBD1. The ends lost 6 bases at V and 9 bases at J; junction bases unmatched: 12. The CDR3 has 16 residues. Germline CDR1 is MNHEY and CDR2 is SVGAGI. The CDR3 region has the DNA TGTGCCAGCAGCTACCGCCCGACAGGGGGAAGTTCACCCCTCCACTTT. Amino acid sequence: CASSYRPTGGSSPLHF.

The J gene is TRBJ1-4, the V gene TRBV18, with a weak D call TRBD1 (6 bases). The germline V and J ends were trimmed by 0 bases and 8 bases, with 10 bases remaining between them. Germline V CDR1 and CDR2: KGHSH, LQKENI. The CDR3 sequence is 14 residues long. Here the CDR3 reads CASSPPPGGEKLFF. In nucleotides, the CDR3 is TGTGCCAGCTCACCACCCCCGGGGGGCGAAAAACTGTTTTTT.

The chain links TRBV4-1 to TRBJ2-1; D possibly corresponds to TRBD2 (7 bases). Between the trimmed V and J ends, which lost 6 bases and 3 bases, there was a span of 18 bases. The V gene's germline CDR1 is MGHRA and CDR2 YSYEKL. The CDR3 spans 16 residues. Here the CDR3 reads CASSSGAGERYNEQFF. CDR3 nucleotides: TGCGCCAGCAGTTCAGGGGCGGGAGAGCGCTACAATGAGCAGTTCTTC.

This chain joins TRBV9 and TRBJ2-7; D perhaps matches TRBD2 (7 bases). Germline V gene data show CDR1 as SGDLS and CDR2 as YYNGEE. CDR3 length equals 14 residues. V shed 4 bases and J shed 3 bases, with 14 bases lying between them. DNA for the CDR3: TGTGCCAGCAGCCCCGGACTAGGGGGCTACGAGCAGTACTTC. Translating gives CASSPGLGGYEQYF.

The gene calls are TRBV11-3 and TRBJ1-5, with D possibly matching TRBD1 (6 bases). This CDR3 region has 17 residues. V gave up 1 base and J gave up 7 bases, with 20 bases separating them. The V gene's germline CDR1 is SGHNT and CDR2 YENEEA. CDR3 sequence: CASSLGYRVENAQPQHF. CDR3 in DNA: TGTGCCAGCAGCTTAGGGTACAGGGTGGAGAACGCGCAGCCCCAGCATTTT.

The CDR3 bases are TGCAGCGTTGAGGACCGGGGCTATGGCTACACCTTC. This sequence encodes CSVEDRGYGYTF. The chain joins TRBV29-1 to TRBJ1-2; no reliable D call. Looked up from germline, CDR1 is SQVTM and CDR2 is ANQGSEA. V was shortened by 3 bases and J by 4 bases, with 9 bases between the two germline ends. The CDR3 is 12 amino acids.

The sample holds one count of this clone. V usage is TRBV19 and J usage is TRBJ1-6; no reliable D call. The CDR3 totals 14 residues. Trimming removed 1 base at V and 2 bases at J, with 3 bases between. In germline, CDR1 is LNHDA, CDR2 SQIVND (reference sequence). CDR3 sequence: CASSIGPYNSPLHF. In DNA, the CDR3 is TGTGCCAGTAGTATAGGGCCCTATAATTCACCCCTCCACTTT.

The V gene is TRBV11-2, the J gene TRBJ1-2; tentatively, D is TRBD1 (6 bases). V lost 0 bases, J lost 8 bases, and 7 bases lay in between. Germline assignment: CDR1 SGHAT and CDR2 FQNNGV. There are 12 residues in the CDR3. The CDR3 DNA reads TGTGCCAGCAGCTTAGATCAGGGGGGCTACACCTTC. It is translated as CASSLDQGGYTF. The full variable domain, its missing parts supplied by reference TRBV11-2 and TRBJ1-2, is EAGVAQSPRYKIIEKRQSVAFWCNPISGHATLYWYQQILGQGPKLLIQFQNNGVVDDSQLPKDRFSAERLKGVDSTLKIQPAKLEDSAVYLCASSLDQGGYTFGSGTRLTVV.

This CDR3 is CASSVDGTGYEQYF. CDR3 sequence (DNA): TGTGCCAGCAGCGTAGACGGGACAGGCTACGAGCAGTACTTC. This chain links TRBV9 with TRBJ2-7; 8 nucleotides match TRBD1. Trimming removed 0 bases from V and 3 bases from J; junction bases left unmatched: 2. CDR1 and CDR2 from the germline V gene are SGDLS and YYNGEE. This CDR3 comprises 14 residues.

This chain links TRBV2 with TRBJ1-5; D gene unclear. Germline-derived CDR1 and CDR2 are SNHLY and FYNNEI. The V end was cut by 5 bases, the J end by 1 base, with 15 bases between. The CDR3 spans 16 residues. Here the CDR3 reads CASSPQLSSSNQPQHF. The CDR3 nucleotides read TGTGCCAGCAGTCCTCAACTTTCGTCGAGCAATCAGCCCCAGCATTTT.

This clone was counted once. The V call is TRBV21-1, the J call TRBJ2-7; the D call in the table, TRBD1, was not verified against the DNA. TRBV21-1 is designated a pseudogene. The CDR3 spans 16 residues. CDR3 DNA: TGTGCCAGCAGCGAAACGGACAGTCCATCTTTCTACGAGCAGTACTTC. This gives the protein CASSETDSPSFYEQYF.

V usage is TRBV14 and J usage is TRBJ1-1, with a possible D match to TRBD1 (6 bases). V shed 2 bases and J shed 5 bases, with 9 bases lying between them. The germline V gene has CDR1 SGHDN and CDR2 FVKESK. The length of the CDR3 is 13 residues. CDR3 loop: CASSQQGFTEAFF. CDR3 in DNA: TGTGCCAGCAGCCAACAGGGGTTTACTGAAGCTTTCTTT.

J is TRBJ2-2 and V is TRBV19; 7 nucleotides align to TRBD2. Germline trimming cut 7 bases from V and 1 base from J; bases unmatched to any gene: 6. The germline V gene encodes CDR1 LNHDA and CDR2 SQIVND (reference sequence). This CDR3 contains 15 residues. The CDR3 nucleotides are TGTGCCAGTAAGGTGGCTAGCGGGAACACCGGGGAGCTGTTTTTT. It is translated as CASKVASGNTGELFF.

The chain links TRBV7-3 to TRBJ2-3, with 9 positions matching TRBD2. Germline trimming cut 0 bases from V and 6 bases from J; bases unmatched to any gene: 10. The germline gives CDR1 SGHTA, CDR2 FQGTGA. The CDR3 contains 17 residues. The CDR3 spells CASSLTGLAGVGDTQYF. The DNA for the CDR3 is TGTGCCAGCAGCTTAACGGGGTTAGCGGGAGTCGGGGATACGCAGTATTTT.

V usage is TRBV12-3 or TRBV12-4 and J usage is TRBJ1-6; D is unresolved. V dropped 6 bases and J dropped 7 bases, with 7 bases sitting between them. The CDR3 is 12 residues long. CDR3 region: CASRQINSPLHF. The CDR3 coding sequence is TGTGCCAGCAGACAGATCAATTCACCCCTCCACTTT.

This chain uses TRBV3-1 (or the pseudogene TRBV3-2) with TRBJ2-2; D not certain. V was cut by 4 bases and J by 4 bases, with 7 bases left in between. CDR1 is LGHDT, CDR2 YNNKEL, per germline (reference sequence). The CDR3 is 13 residues long. DNA for the CDR3: TGTGCCAGCAGCCGTTTCGGCACCGGGGAGCTGTTTTTT. As protein: CASSRFGTGELFF.

This rearrangement joins TRBV7-3 to TRBJ1-2; D unresolved. CDR1 SGHTA and CDR2 FQGTGA come from the germline V gene. Trimming stripped 4 bases from V and 3 bases from J, with 9 bases between. The CDR3 totals 13 residues. The DNA of the CDR3 is TGTGCCAGCAGCTCCGGCGAGGACTATGGCTACACCTTC. Protein sequence: CASSSGEDYGYTF.

V usage is TRBV6-6 and J usage is TRBJ2-7; maybe TRBD1 (5 bases). The germline gives CDR1 MNHNY, CDR2 SVGAGI (reference sequence). V was cut by 0 bases and J by 13 bases, with 7 bases left in between. This CDR3 comprises 10 residues. The CDR3 region has the DNA TGTGCCAGCAGTTACTCGGACATTTACTTC. It is translated as CASSYSDIYF.

Notes on this clone: The identical CDR3 is also encoded by other nucleotide sequences in the sample. This chain connects TRBV11-2 to TRBJ1-2; D is unclear. Trimming shortened V by 1 base and J by 3 bases, and 12 bases separated the two germline ends. CDR3 size: 15 residues. Germline V gene sequence: CDR1 SGHAT, CDR2 FQNNGV. This chain's CDR3 is CASSLGAGVDYGYTF. The CDR3 DNA sequence: TGTGCCAGCAGCTTAGGAGCGGGCGTGGACTATGGCTACACCTTC. Full variable domain (missing parts from reference TRBV11-2 and TRBJ1-2): EAGVAQSPRYKIIEKRQSVAFWCNPISGHATLYWYQQILGQGPKLLIQFQNNGVVDDSQLPKDRFSAERLKGVDSTLKIQPAKLEDSAVYLCASSLGAGVDYGYTFGSGTRLTVV.

Written as DNA, the CDR3 is TGCGCCAGCAGCTTAGCAGGGCTCTATGGCTACACCTTC. This codes for CASSLAGLYGYTF. V gene TRBV5-1 combines with J gene TRBJ1-2; tentatively, D is TRBD1 (5 bases). The germline gives CDR1 SGHRS, CDR2 YFSETQ. The CDR3 covers 13 residues. Trimming cost V 2 bases and J 4 bases, with 9 bases left between them.

This chain connects TRBV5-1 to TRBJ1-5, with TRBD1 as a possible D gene (6 bases). Germline V gives CDR1 SGHRS, CDR2 YFSETQ. The CDR3 runs to 15 residues. Trimming shortened V by 4 bases and J by 6 bases, and 17 bases separated the two germline ends. This chain's CDR3 is CASSRTGGISQPQHF. CDR3 DNA: TGCGCCAGCAGCCGGACGGGGGGCATTAGTCAGCCCCAGCATTTT.

J is TRBJ1-5 and V is TRBV19, with 8 bases identical to TRBD1. V was clipped by 4 bases and J by 6 bases; unmatched bases: 8. This CDR3 region has 15 residues. CDR1 and CDR2 from the germline V gene are LNHDA and SQIVND (reference sequence). The CDR3 DNA reads TGTGCCAGTAGTAACGGACAGGGCTTCGGTCAGCCCCAGCATTTT. This sequence encodes CASSNGQGFGQPQHF.

The J gene is TRBJ1-4, the V gene TRBV10-3; D not certain. Trimming left V 0 bases short and J 5 bases short, with 7 bases between. Germline values: CDR1 ENHRY, CDR2 SYGVKD. The CDR3 length is 14 residues. CDR3 region: CAISESLPNEKLFF. The CDR3 nucleotides are TGTGCCATCAGTGAGTCACTTCCGAATGAAAAACTGTTTTTT.

The chain recombines TRBV20-1 with TRBJ1-5; 8 positions match TRBD1. Looked up from germline, CDR1 is DFQATT and CDR2 is SNEGSKA (reference sequence). With V trimmed by 3 bases and J by 0 bases, 7 bases remained unmatched. CDR3 length: 16 residues. CDR3 sequence: CSASPGQDHSNQPQHF. The CDR3, as DNA: TGCAGTGCTAGTCCGGGACAGGACCATAGCAATCAGCCCCAGCATTTT.

The chain combines TRBV5-6 with TRBJ1-1; the D is unclear. CDR1 and CDR2 (germline): SGHDT, YYEEEE. The CDR3 extends over 12 amino acids. V dropped 2 bases and J dropped 1 base, with 3 bases sitting between them. The chain's CDR3 is CASSFRNTEAFF. In nucleotides, the CDR3 is TGTGCCAGCAGCTTTCGGAACACTGAAGCTTTCTTT.

The rearrangement links TRBV6-6 to TRBJ1-1; 7 nucleotides align to TRBD1. This CDR3 is 12 amino acids long. CDR1 and CDR2 (germline): MNHNY, SVGAGI (reference sequence). The ends lost 4 bases at V and 11 bases at J; junction bases unmatched: 7. The CDR3 region has the DNA TGTGCCAGCAGTTTACAGGGGAAGGAGGCTTTCTTT. It translates to CASSLQGKEAFF.

The chain recombines TRBV5-1 with TRBJ2-1; D may be TRBD2 (7 bases). Germline loops: CDR1 SGHRS, CDR2 YFSETQ. This CDR3 has 14 amino acids. With 4 bases removed from V and 12 bases from J, the gap between germline ends came to 20 bases. This chain's CDR3 is CASSPAGAPWGQFF. The DNA for the CDR3 is TGCGCCAGCAGCCCTGCGGGGGCCCCTTGGGGGCAGTTCTTC.